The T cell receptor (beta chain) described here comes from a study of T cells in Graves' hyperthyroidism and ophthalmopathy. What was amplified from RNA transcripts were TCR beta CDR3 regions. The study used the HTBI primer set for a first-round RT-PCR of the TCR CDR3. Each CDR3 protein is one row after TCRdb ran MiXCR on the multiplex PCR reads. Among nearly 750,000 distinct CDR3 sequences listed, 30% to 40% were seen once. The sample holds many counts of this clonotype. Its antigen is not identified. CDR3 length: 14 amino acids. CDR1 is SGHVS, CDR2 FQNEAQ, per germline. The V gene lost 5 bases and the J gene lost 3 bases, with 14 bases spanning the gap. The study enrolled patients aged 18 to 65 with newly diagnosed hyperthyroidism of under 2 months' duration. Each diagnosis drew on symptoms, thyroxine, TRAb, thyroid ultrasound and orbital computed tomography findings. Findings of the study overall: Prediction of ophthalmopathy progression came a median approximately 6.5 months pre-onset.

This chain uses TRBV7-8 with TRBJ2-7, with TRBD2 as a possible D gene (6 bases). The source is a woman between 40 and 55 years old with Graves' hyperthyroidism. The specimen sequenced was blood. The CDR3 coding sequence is TGTGCCAGCAGCCTGGGACTGGACGGCTACGAGCAGTACTTC. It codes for CASSLGLDGYEQYF.